Below are 12 T cell receptor beta chains sequenced from a single sample in a study of T cell responses to AZD1222 COVID-19 vaccine (dated by TCRdb to the early 2020s). The protocol used for the library was the immunoSEQ multiplex PCR assay. Not all clones reach the TCRdb copy of this immuneACCESS table, which keeps in-frame sequences only. Checked studies attribute under half of the gap to unresolved V genes and leave the rest unexplained. The sample table holds approximately 110,000 clones, of which around 94% were seen once. The ten top clones hold more than 2% of the sample. The time point label on this specimen signifies: baseline before first vaccination. The sequencing used peripheral blood, collected on day 0 of AZD1222 vaccination. The receptors were sampled from an adult in good health.

V usage is TRBV6-1 and J usage is TRBJ2-1; TRBD1 matches 10 bases. CDR1 is MNHNS, CDR2 SASEGT, per germline. Trimming removed 1 base from V and 3 bases from J; junction bases left unmatched: 0. The CDR3 runs to 15 residues. CDR3 residues: CASSEGTGGYNEQFF. Written as DNA, the CDR3 is TGTGCCAGCAGTGAAGGGACAGGGGGCTACAATGAGCAGTTCTTC.

A single count supports this clone. The chain couples TRBV5-1 to TRBJ1-1; a weak D match, TRBD1 (6 bases). The CDR3 spans 14 residues. Germline V gives CDR1 SGHRS, CDR2 YFSETQ. Trimming took off 5 bases at V and 0 bases at J, with 11 bases between the two ends. In DNA, the CDR3 is TGCGCCAGCAGGCGAGGGGGGATGAACACTGAAGCTTTCTTT. The encoded protein is CASRRGGMNTEAFF.

The chain joins TRBV28 to TRBJ2-3, with 16 bases lining up with TRBD2. CDR1 and CDR2 (germline): MDHEN, SYDVKM. CDR3 size: 18 residues. With 4 bases clipped from V and 7 bases from J, the junction kept 11 bases outside the gene matches. The CDR3 DNA is TGTGCCAGCAGTTCTCCTCCGGGACTAGCGGGAGGGCCTCATACGCAGTATTTT. Protein: CASSSPPGLAGGPHTQYF.

The V and J genes are TRBV6-5 and TRBJ1-1; D unclear. The CDR3 length is 13 residues. V lost 6 bases and J lost 5, with 13 bases in between. Germline V CDR1 and CDR2: MNHEY, SVGAGI. The CDR3 DNA reads as TGTGCCAGCAGGTCCATTGAAGAGACTGAAGCTTTCTTT. Its translation is CASRSIEETEAFF.

The chain links TRBV4-3 to TRBJ1-2; 11 nucleotides line up with TRBD1. The CDR3 spans 16 residues. Per germline, CDR1 LGHNA and CDR2 YSLEER. The V segment lost 0 bases and the J segment 8 bases; nucleotides outside the gene matches: 8. The CDR3 DNA follows: TGCGCCAGCAGCCAAGAGGGACAGGGGGTCGCTATCGGCTACACCTTC. This gives the protein CASSQEGQGVAIGYTF.

This chain links TRBV6-2 or TRBV6-3 with TRBJ2-4; weak D call: TRBD1 (6 bases). CDR1 MNHEY and CDR2 SVGEGT come from the germline V gene. CDR3 size: 16 residues. V was pared by 5 bases and J by 0 bases, with 14 bases between. CDR3: CASSHRQVQAKNIQYF. The CDR3 coding sequence is TGTGCCAGCAGTCACAGACAGGTACAAGCCAAAAACATTCAGTACTTC.

The table lists this clone with a count of one. This sequence joins TRBV5-1 and TRBJ1-4; D call uncertain. V dropped 5 bases and J dropped 5 bases, with 16 bases sitting between them. The CDR3 runs 15 residues. Germline CDR1 and CDR2: SGHRS and YFSETQ. The CDR3 coding sequence is TGCGCCAGCAGTAAGGGTCTGATAAAAAATGAAAAACTGTTTTTT. It specifies CASSKGLIKNEKLFF.

This clone showed up just once. The chain combines TRBV2 with TRBJ2-3, with TRBD2 matching 15 bases. The CDR3 is 17 amino acids. J gave up 2 bases and V 4 bases, and 4 bases lay outside the gene matches. Germline V lookup: CDR1 SNHLY, CDR2 FYNNEI. Here the CDR3 reads CASSGGLAGGLTDTQYF. The CDR3 DNA reads as TGTGCCAGCAGTGGGGGACTAGCGGGGGGTCTCACAGATACGCAGTATTTT.

In its sample, this clone was seen once. The rearrangement joins TRBV9 to TRBJ2-7, with D hard to call. CDR3 size: 13 residues. The germline CDR1 and CDR2 sequences are SGDLS and YYNGEE. The V and J ends lost 4 bases and 1 base respectively, with 9 bases between them. CDR3 protein: CASSQTGSYEQYF. Here the CDR3 DNA reads TGTGCCAGCAGCCAGACCGGTTCCTACGAGCAGTACTTC.

The rearrangement uses TRBV27 and TRBJ2-1; D might be TRBD2 (5 bases). Deletions cut 4 bases from V and 7 bases from J, with 11 bases between. In germline, CDR1 is MNHEY, CDR2 SMNVEV (reference sequence). The CDR3 has 13 residues. The CDR3 DNA reads as TGTGCCAGCAGTTCCCTTACTAGGAATGAGCAGTTCTTC. It specifies CASSSLTRNEQFF.

The chain combines TRBV4-1 with TRBJ2-3, with D perhaps being TRBD1 or TRBD2 (7 bases each). The CDR3 has 16 residues. The germline gives CDR1 MGHRA, CDR2 YSYEKL. V was shortened by 4 bases and J by 6 bases, with 20 bases between the two germline ends. CDR3 amino acids: CASSPFWGGDSDTQYF. Written as DNA, the CDR3 is TGCGCCAGCAGCCCCTTTTGGGGGGGGGACAGTGATACGCAGTATTTT.

The gene calls are TRBV4-3 and TRBJ1-4; no reliable D call. The CDR3 has 12 amino acids. Trimming pared 2 bases from V and 9 bases from J, leaving 7 bases between. Germline V lookup: CDR1 LGHNA, CDR2 YSLEER. CDR3 sequence: CASSQNRQKLFF. CDR3 DNA: TGCGCCAGCAGCCAAAACAGACAAAAACTGTTTTTT.